This TCR beta chain was sequenced in a study of T cell clones after liver transplantation. Overall study: Timepoints were pre-transplant, pre-withdrawal, and after withdrawal was completed or failed. Notes on the study in general: Migration into the graft, not deletion, may explain lost graft donor-reactive T cells. A significant post-transplant drop in circulating graft-donor-reactive CD4 TCRbeta sequences occurred in most of the 8 subjects.

Assay used: immunoSEQ multiplex PCR; TCRdb lists only in-frame clones, some missing. Of around 13,000 clones in the sample, roughly 70% were seen once. Regarding this clone: The antigen remains unidentified.

The germline CDR1 and CDR2 sequences are SGHNT and YENEEA. The trim removed 5 bases at V and 7 bases at J, leaving 6 bases unmatched. The CDR3 is 14 residues long. Sample: CD8+ T cells from blood, taken at the 22-month timepoint. This clonotype was sampled from a human patient who received a liver transplant. Some T cells may be supplied by the graft donor. V gene TRBV11-3 combines with J gene TRBJ2-2, with TRBD1 matching 8 bases. DNA of the CDR3: TGTGCCAGCAGCCACCGGACAGGGTACGGGGAGCTGTTTTTT. This codes for CASSHRTGYGELFF.